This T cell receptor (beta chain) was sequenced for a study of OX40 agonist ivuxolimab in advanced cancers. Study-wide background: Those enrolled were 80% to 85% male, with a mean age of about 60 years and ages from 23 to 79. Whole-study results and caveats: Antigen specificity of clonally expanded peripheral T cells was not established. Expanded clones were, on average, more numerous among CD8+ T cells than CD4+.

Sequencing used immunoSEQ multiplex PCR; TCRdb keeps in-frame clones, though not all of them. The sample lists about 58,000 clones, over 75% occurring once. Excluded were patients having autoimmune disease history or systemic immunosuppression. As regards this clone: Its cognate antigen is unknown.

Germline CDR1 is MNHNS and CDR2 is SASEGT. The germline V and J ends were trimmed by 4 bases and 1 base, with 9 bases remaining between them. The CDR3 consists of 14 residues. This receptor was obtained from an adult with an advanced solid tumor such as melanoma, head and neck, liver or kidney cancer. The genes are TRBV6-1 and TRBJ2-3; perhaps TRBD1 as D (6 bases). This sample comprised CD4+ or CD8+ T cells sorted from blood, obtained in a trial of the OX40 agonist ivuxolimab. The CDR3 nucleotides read TGTGCCAGCAGTGGGACAGTCCGCACAGATACGCAGTATTTT. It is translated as CASSGTVRTDTQYF.